The 5 T cell receptor beta chains below come from one sample, sequenced in a study of T-cell memory formation after mild COVID-19. MiXCR, run by TCRdb on the 5' RACE reads, gives a single entry per CDR3 protein. The sample includes over 45,000 distinct CDR3 sequences, about 30% seen only once; the top ten take 43%. The specimen sequenced was PBMCs or a T cell subset sorted from them (not recorded which). These receptors were obtained from a man younger than 30 who had mild COVID-19 (a few samples of this study predate the infection). Cell type and time point are not known.

The chain is built from TRBV11-2 and TRBJ2-1; D gene uncertain. Germline CDR1 SGHAT, CDR2 FQNNGV. V gave up 5 bases and J gave up 3 bases, with 17 bases separating them. The CDR3 consists of 16 residues. The CDR3 DNA reads as TGTGCCAGCAGCCTATGGTCGGTTACCGGCTACAATGAGCAGTTCTTC. Translation gives CASSLWSVTGYNEQFF.

The chain is built from TRBV7-3 and TRBJ1-1; no clear D. V shed 5 bases and J shed 8 bases, with 21 bases lying between them. The CDR3 totals 15 residues. Germline CDR1 and CDR2: SGHTA and FQGTGA. CDR3 sequence: CASSPRVGSLLEAFF. CDR3 DNA: TGTGCCAGCAGCCCCCGAGTGGGCTCCCTTCTGGAAGCTTTCTTT. Full variable domain (missing parts from reference TRBV7-3 and TRBJ1-1): GAGVSQTPSNKVTEKGKYVELRCDPISGHTALYWYRQSLGQGPEFLIYFQGTGAADDSGLPNDRFFAVRPEGSVSTLKIQRTERGDSAVYLCASSPRVGSLLEAFFGQGTRLTVV.

There are a few counts of this clonotype. The V call is TRBV7-3, the J call TRBJ2-3; 13 nucleotides agree with TRBD2. This CDR3 has 17 residues. V trimming: 5 bases; J trimming: 2 bases; junction bases outside the gene matches: 7. In germline, CDR1 is SGHTA, CDR2 FQGTGA. CDR3 coding DNA: TGTGCCAGCAGCCTACGGACTAGCGGGGGCCCCACAGATACGCAGTATTTT. It yields the protein CASSLRTSGGPTDTQYF. Complete variable domain (other parts from reference TRBV7-3 and TRBJ2-3): GAGVSQTPSNKVTEKGKYVELRCDPISGHTALYWYRQSLGQGPEFLIYFQGTGAADDSGLPNDRFFAVRPEGSVSTLKIQRTERGDSAVYLCASSLRTSGGPTDTQYFGPGTRLTVL.

The genes are TRBV12-3 or TRBV12-4 and TRBJ2-7, with 9 bases lining up with TRBD2. This CDR3 has 14 residues. Losses at the gene ends were 3 bases for V and 3 bases for J; bases not matched to a gene: 3. CDR3 residues: CASSFQLAGYEQYF. The CDR3 DNA reads TGTGCCAGCAGTTTCCAACTAGCGGGCTACGAGCAGTACTTC.

The chain employs TRBV4-2 and TRBJ2-5; unclear D gene. Trimming cost V 0 bases and J 5 bases, with 10 bases left between them. Germline CDR1 and CDR2: LGHNA and YNFKEQ. The CDR3 spans 14 residues. CDR3 protein: CASSQDWAGETQYF. The CDR3 coding sequence is TGTGCCAGCAGCCAAGATTGGGCAGGCGAGACCCAGTACTTC.